This TCR beta chain was found in a study of regulatory T cells in long-lasting Graves disease. Broader study findings: Patients with persistent disease showed a bias toward TRBV28, TRBJ1-2 and TRBJ2-5. Thyroid tissue went unstudied; only peripheral blood was examined.

In building TCR beta libraries, iRepertoire HTBI primers were used together with Arm-PCR of CDR3 regions. In TCRdb, the multiplex PCR reads were re-called with MiXCR into one record per CDR3 protein. This sample has a few hundred thousand distinct CDR3 sequences, with 11% to 15% found just once. In the case of this clonotype: Its specificity is unknown.

The time point: newly diagnosed GD, antithyroid drugs for less than 3 months. Researchers made the TCR library from RNA that was extracted from PBMCs. The CDR3 runs 15 residues. CDR1 LNHDA and CDR2 SQIVND come from the germline V gene (reference sequence). V gave up 3 bases and J gave up 2 bases; unmatched junction bases: 6. These data are also associated with another study on T cells in Graves' hyperthyroidism and ophthalmopathy. That report adds: When ophthalmopathy did not progress within 18 months, Graves' hyperthyroidism was considered stable. The patients, who ranged from 18 to 65 in age, presented with newly diagnosed hyperthyroidism lasting under 2 months.

The chain is built from TRBV19 and TRBJ2-7; the match to TRBD2 covers 8 bases. Sequences were derived from peripheral blood mononuclear cells (PBMCs), sampled at new diagnosis, from a patient treated with antithyroid drugs. This sequence was found in a woman aged 45-60 years with Graves disease. The CDR3 is CASSITAGEAYEQYF. The CDR3 DNA sequence: TGTGCCAGTAGTATCACAGCGGGAGAAGCCTACGAGCAGTACTTC.